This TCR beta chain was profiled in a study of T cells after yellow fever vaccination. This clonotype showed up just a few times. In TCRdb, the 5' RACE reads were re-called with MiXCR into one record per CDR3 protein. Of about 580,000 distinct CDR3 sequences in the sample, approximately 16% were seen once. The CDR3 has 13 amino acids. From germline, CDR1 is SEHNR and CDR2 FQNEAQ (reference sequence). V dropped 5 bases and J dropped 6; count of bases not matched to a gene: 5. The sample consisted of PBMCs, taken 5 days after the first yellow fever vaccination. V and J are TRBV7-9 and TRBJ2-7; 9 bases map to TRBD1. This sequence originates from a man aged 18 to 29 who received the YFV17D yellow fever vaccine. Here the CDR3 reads CASSGQGRSEQYF. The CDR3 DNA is TGTGCCAGCAGCGGACAGGGGCGGAGCGAGCAGTACTTC.